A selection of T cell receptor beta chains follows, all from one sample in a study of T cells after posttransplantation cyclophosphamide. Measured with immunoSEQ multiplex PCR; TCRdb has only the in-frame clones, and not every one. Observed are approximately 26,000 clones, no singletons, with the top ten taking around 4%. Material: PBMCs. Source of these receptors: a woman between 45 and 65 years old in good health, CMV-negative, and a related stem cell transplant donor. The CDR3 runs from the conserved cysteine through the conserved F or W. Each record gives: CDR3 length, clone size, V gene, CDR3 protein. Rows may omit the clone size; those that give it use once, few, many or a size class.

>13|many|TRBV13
CASRTSNQETQYF
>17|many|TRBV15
CATSRDGWGPNTGELFF
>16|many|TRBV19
CASTLGQGRVDSPLHF
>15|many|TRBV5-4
CASSWAGLDSYEQYF
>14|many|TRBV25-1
CASRWSQVNTEAFF
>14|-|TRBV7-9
CASSLAATGAGYTF
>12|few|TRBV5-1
CASSFTGGEQYF
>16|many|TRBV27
CASSLQLAGTYNEQFF
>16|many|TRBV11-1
CASSARRGTPNTEAFF
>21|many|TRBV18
CASSLRGTPNPGREPQETQYF
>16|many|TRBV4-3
CASSPTGTGDTYEQYF
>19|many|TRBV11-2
CASSLDSLGGDRVGMYEYF
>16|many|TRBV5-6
CASRRGQGAYNSPLHF
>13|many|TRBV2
CASSSLIRQPQHF
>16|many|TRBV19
CASSIGRLAGDTEAFF
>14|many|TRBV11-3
CASSLGGVNNEQFF
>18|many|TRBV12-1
CASSFGGRTSGIRNEQFF
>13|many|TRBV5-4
CASSRGTSYEQYF
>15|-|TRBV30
CAWSPLGGVGNTIYF
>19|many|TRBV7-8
CASKDGMMGVREDTGELFF
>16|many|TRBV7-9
CASSSPGGFRDTEAFF
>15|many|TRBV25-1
CASSRPGQISDTQYF
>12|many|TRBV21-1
CASIPGNYEQYF
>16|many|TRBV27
CASSSLRGGSDSPLHF
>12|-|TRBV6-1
CASNTGGTEAFF
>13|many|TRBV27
CASSFRQSYGYTF
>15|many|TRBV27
CASKPGITGGYGYTF